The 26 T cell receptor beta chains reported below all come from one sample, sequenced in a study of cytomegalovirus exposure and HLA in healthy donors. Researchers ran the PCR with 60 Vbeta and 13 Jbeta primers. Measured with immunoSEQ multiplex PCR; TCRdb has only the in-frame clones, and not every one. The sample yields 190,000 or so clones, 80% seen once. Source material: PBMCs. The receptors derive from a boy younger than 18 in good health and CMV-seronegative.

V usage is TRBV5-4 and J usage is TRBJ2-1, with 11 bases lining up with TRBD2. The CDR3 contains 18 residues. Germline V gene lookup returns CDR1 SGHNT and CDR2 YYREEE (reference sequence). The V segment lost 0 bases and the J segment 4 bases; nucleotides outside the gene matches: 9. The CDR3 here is CASSLEGWGTSGYNEQFF. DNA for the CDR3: TGTGCCAGCAGCTTGGAGGGCTGGGGGACTAGCGGTTACAATGAGCAGTTCTTC. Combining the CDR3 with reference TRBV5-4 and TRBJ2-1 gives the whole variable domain ETGVTQSPTHLIKTRGQQVTLRCSSQSGHNTVSWYQQALGQGPQFIFQYYREEENGRGNFPPRFSGLQFPNYSSELNVNALELDDSALYLCASSLEGWGTSGYNEQFFGPGTRLTVL.

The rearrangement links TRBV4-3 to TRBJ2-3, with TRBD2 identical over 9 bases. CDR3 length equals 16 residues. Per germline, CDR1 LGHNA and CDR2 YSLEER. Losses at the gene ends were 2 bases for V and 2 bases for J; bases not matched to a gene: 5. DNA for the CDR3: TGCGCCAGCAGCCAACTAGCGGGACCTACCACAGATACGCAGTATTTT. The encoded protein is CASSQLAGPTTDTQYF.

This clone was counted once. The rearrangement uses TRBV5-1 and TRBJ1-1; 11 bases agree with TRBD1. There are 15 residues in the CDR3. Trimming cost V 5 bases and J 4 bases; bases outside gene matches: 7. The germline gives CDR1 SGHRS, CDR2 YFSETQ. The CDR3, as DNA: TGCGCCAGCAGAATTGGACAGGGGGCGAGCACTGAAGCTTTCTTT. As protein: CASRIGQGASTEAFF. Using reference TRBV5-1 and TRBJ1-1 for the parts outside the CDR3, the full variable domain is KAGVTQTPRYLIKTRGQQVTLSCSPISGHRSVSWYQQTPGQGLQFLFEYFSETQRNKGNFPGRFSGRQFSNSRSEMNVSTLELGDSALYLCASRIGQGASTEAFFGQGTRLTVV.

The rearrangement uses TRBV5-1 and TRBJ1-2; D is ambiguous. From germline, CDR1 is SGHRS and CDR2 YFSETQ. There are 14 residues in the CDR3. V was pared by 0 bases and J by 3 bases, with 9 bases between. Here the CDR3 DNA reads TGCGCCAGCAGCTTGGATAGTCCCTACTATGGCTACACCTTC. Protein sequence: CASSLDSPYYGYTF.

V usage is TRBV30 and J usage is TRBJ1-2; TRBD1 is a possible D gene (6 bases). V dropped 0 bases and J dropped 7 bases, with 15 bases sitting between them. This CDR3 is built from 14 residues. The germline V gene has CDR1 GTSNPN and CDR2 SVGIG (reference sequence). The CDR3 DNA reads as TGTGCCTGGAGTGTACTCGGGGGGGCTAGTGGCTACACCTTC. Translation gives CAWSVLGGASGYTF.

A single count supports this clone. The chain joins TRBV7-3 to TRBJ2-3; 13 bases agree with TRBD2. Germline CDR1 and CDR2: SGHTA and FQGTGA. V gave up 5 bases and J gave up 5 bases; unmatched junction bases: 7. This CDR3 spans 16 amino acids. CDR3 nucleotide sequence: TGTGCCAGCAGCCCAGGCGGACTAGCGGGAGTAGATACGCAGTATTTT. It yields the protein CASSPGGLAGVDTQYF.

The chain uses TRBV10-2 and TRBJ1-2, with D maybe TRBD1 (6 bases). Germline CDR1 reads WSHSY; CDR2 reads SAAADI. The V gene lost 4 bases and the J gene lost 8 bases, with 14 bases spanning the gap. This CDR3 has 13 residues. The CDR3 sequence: CASSVGGAQGYTF. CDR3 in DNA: TGCGCCAGCAGTGTGGGGGGGGCGCAGGGCTACACCTTC.

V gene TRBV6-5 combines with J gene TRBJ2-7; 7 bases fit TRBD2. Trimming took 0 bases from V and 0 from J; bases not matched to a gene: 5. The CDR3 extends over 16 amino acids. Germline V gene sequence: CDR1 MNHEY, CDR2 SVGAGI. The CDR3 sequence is CASSYSLASSSYEQYF. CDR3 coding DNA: TGTGCCAGCAGTTACTCACTAGCGTCAAGCTCCTACGAGCAGTACTTC.

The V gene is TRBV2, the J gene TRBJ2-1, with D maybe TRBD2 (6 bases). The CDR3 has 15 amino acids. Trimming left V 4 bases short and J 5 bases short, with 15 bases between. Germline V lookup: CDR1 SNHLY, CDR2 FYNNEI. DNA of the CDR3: TGTGCCAGCAGTGGGGTACAGCGGGTAGACAATGAGCAGTTCTTC. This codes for CASSGVQRVDNEQFF.

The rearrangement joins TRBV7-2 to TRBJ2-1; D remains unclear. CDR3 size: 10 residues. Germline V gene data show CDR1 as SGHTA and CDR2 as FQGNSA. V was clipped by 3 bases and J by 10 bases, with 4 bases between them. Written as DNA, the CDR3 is TGTGCCAGCAGCTTCCGGGAGCAGTTCTTC. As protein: CASSFREQFF.

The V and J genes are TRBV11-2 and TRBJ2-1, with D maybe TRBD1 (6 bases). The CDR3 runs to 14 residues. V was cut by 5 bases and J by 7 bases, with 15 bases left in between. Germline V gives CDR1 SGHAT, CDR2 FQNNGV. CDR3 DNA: TGTGCCAGCAGCACTCGTCTACAGGGTAATGAGCAGTTCTTC. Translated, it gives CASSTRLQGNEQFF.

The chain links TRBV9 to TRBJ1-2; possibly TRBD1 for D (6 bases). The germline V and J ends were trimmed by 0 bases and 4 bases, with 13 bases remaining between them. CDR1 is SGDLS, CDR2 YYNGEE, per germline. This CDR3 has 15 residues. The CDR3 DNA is TGTGCCAGCAGCGTAGTCGGGGGGCCGGGCTATGGCTACACCTTC. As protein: CASSVVGGPGYGYTF.

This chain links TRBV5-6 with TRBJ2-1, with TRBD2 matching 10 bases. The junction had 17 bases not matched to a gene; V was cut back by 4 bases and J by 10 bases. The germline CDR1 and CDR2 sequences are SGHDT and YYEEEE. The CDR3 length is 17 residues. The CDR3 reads CASSEPLSSGRTREQFF. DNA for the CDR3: TGTGCCAGCAGCGAACCTTTATCTAGCGGGAGAACGCGGGAGCAGTTCTTC.

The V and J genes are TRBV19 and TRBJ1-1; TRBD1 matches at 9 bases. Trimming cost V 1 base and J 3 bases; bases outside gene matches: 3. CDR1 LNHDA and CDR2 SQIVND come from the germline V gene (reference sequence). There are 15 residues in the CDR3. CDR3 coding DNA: TGTGCCAGTAGTATAGGTGGGACAGGGCACACTGAAGCTTTCTTT. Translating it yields CASSIGGTGHTEAFF.

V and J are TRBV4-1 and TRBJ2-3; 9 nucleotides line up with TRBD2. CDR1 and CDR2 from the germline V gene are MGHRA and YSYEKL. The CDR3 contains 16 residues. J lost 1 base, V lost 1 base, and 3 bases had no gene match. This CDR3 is CASSQAPSGGTDTQYF. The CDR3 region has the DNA TGCGCCAGCAGCCAAGCTCCTAGCGGGGGCACAGATACGCAGTATTTT.

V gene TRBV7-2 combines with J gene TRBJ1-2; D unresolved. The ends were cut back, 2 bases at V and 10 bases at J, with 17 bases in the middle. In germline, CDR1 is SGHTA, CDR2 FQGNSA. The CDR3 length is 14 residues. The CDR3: CASSLLRAGCDYTF. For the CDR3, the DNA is TGTGCCAGCAGCTTACTCCGCGCGGGGTGTGACTACACCTTC.

CDR3 bases: TGTGCCAGCAGGGCAGGTAATCAGCCCCAGCATTTT. As protein: CASRAGNQPQHF. The rearrangement uses TRBV28 and TRBJ1-5, with D hard to call. Germline V CDR1 and CDR2: MDHEN, SYDVKM. The CDR3 runs 12 residues. The germline V and J ends were trimmed by 6 bases and 4 bases, with 7 bases remaining between them.

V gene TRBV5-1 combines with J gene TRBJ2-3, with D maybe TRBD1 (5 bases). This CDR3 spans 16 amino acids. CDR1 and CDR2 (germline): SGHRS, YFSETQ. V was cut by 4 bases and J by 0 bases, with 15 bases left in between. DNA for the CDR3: TGCGCCAGCAGCCCAGTAAGGGGTCGTAGCACAGATACGCAGTATTTT. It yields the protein CASSPVRGRSTDTQYF. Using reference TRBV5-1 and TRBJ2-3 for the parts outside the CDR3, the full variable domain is KAGVTQTPRYLIKTRGQQVTLSCSPISGHRSVSWYQQTPGQGLQFLFEYFSETQRNKGNFPGRFSGRQFSNSRSEMNVSTLELGDSALYLCASSPVRGRSTDTQYFGPGTRLTVL.

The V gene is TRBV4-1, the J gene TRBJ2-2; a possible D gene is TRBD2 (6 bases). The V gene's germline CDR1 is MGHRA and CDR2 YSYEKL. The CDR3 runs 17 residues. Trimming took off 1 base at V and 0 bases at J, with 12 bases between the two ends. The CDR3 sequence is CASSQGRGFPNTGELFF. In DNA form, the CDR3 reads TGCGCCAGCAGCCAAGGGAGGGGCTTCCCGAACACCGGGGAGCTGTTTTTT.

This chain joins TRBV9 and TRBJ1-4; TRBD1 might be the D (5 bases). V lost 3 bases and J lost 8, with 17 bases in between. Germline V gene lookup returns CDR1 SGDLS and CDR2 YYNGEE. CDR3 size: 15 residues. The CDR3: CASSARGGRNEKLFF. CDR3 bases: TGTGCCAGCAGCGCTAGGGGCGGTCGAAACGAAAAACTGTTTTTT.

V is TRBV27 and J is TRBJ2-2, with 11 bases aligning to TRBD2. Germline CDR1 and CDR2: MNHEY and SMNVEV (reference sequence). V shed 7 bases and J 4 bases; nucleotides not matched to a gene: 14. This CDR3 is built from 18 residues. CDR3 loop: CASTATSGIKAITGELFF. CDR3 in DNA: TGTGCCAGCACTGCGACTAGCGGGATAAAGGCGATCACCGGGGAGCTGTTTTTT.

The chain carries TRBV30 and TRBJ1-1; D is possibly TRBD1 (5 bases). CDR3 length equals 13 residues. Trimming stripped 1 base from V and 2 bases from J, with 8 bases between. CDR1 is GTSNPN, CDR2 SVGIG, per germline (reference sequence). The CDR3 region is CAWSGQLNTEAFF. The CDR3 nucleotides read TGTGCCTGGAGTGGACAGCTTAACACTGAAGCTTTCTTT.

CDR3 sequence (DNA): TGTGCCAGCAGCGTAGCTGGACAGACGCACGAGCAGTACTTC. Its protein product is CASSVAGQTHEQYF. The gene calls are TRBV9 and TRBJ2-7; possibly TRBD1 for D (6 bases). The ends were cut back, 0 bases at V and 5 bases at J, with 12 bases in the middle. Per germline, CDR1 SGDLS and CDR2 YYNGEE. The CDR3 contains 14 residues.

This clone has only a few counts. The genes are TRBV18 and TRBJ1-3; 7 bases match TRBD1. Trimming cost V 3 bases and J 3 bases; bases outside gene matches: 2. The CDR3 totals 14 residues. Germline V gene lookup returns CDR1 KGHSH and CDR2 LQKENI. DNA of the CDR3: TGTGCCAGCTCACCCGGGACAGTTGGAAACACCATATATTTT. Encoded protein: CASSPGTVGNTIYF.

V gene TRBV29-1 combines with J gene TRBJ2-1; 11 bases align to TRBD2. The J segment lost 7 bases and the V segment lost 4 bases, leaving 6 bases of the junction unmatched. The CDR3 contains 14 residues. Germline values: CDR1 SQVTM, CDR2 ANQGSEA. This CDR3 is CSVVGTSGLNEQFF. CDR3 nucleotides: TGCAGCGTTGTCGGGACTAGCGGTTTGAATGAGCAGTTCTTC.

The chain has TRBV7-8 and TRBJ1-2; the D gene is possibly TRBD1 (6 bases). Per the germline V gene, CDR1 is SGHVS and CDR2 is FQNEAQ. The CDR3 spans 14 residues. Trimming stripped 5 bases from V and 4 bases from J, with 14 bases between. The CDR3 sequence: CASSLDRLSYGYTF. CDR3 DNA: TGTGCCAGCAGCCTAGACAGGTTGAGCTATGGCTACACCTTC.